This T cell receptor (beta chain) derives from a study of shared clonotypes between healthy human individuals (dated by TCRdb to between 2020 and 2021). About the full investigation: The cohort included a few men and two women between 18 and 49 years of age. To increase sequencing depth and limit assay-specific biases, different laboratories used diverse techniques to prepare libraries and sequence TCR repertoires. For each donor, CD4 naive and CD4 memory were each run on three plates, CD8 naive on two plates, and CD8 memory on one plate. The study deeply sequenced blood TCR repertoires of about five healthy adults to estimate repertoire size and the extent of clonotype sharing between individuals. Leukapheresis yielded between about 0.9 and 8.9 billion PBMCs per donor. Beyond this particular receptor, the publication reports: Naive subsets generally had larger estimated clonotype richness than memory subsets. Pairwise subsampling indicated that sequencing depth was expected to affect the degree of clonotype sharing among donors. About 5% of naive CD4, 3% to 3.5% of naive CD8, approximately 2% of memory CD4, and more than 0.35% of memory CD8 clonotypes were shared across a few donors. Because the study included only a small number of donors, the genetic and exposure-history diversity represented was limited. Only blood was sampled, and tissue TCR repertoires likely differ from those in blood. Rarefaction of sorted-subset datasets indicated incomplete sequencing despite the large sequencing depth. Higher generation probabilities were observed for clonotypes shared by all four sorted-subset donors than for non-shared clonotypes.

Using the deep immunoSEQ assay, multiplex PCR amplified TCR CDR3 regions from genomic DNA. Extracted genomic DNA from each cell subset was distributed evenly across all wells of several immunoSEQ 96-well plates, and each plate was treated as a replicate. For sorted subsets, each replicate PCR was loaded with 150 to 250 ng genomic DNA, equivalent to 25,000 to 30,000 T cell genomes. The purified libraries were quantified using a Qubit 3.0 fluorometer, sized with a Bioanalyzer 2100, and then quantified again using the KAPA Library Quantification kit. Each immunoSEQ 96-well plate was sequenced on its own single-read 150-cycle Illumina NextSeq 550 flow cell. The authors' pipeline ran thus. Because only junctional sequences without quality scores were contained in the immunoSEQ output, filtering matching that applied to full-length reads could not be performed. Sequences were annotated with PyIR, a Python wrapper for IgBLAST v1.9, and V/J genes and CDR3 were assigned using IMGT germline references. Reads were removed for weak V/J assignments (E-value above 1e-6), missing CDR3, stop codons, out-of-frame junctions, or ambiguous translated residues. V3J clonotypes were defined by identical inferred V gene, J gene, and CDR3 amino acid sequence. Percentage overlap between repertoires was computed as shared unique clonotypes divided by the size of the smaller repertoire. RTK rarefaction, the Chao1 estimator, and Recon v2.1 estimates of unobserved clonotypes were used to assess repertoire richness. For all TCRbeta clonotypes obtained by the gDNA method from a handful of donors, generation probabilities were computed with OLGA. The table comes from immuneACCESS by way of TCRdb, which keeps in-frame sequences with V and J called. Part of the clones is missing from these tables; in studies checked, under half for an unresolved V gene and the rest for unknown reasons. From that table come the V and J calls and clone size; the DNA was used to work out D and trimming. In all, the sample holds 2 million to 2.5 million clones, and approximately 96% of those were seen once. The ten largest clones take up roughly 0.13% of the sample.

The donors were healthy, HIV-negative adults who had no recently reported acute infections or vaccinations. Only Caucasian adults living in Nashville, Tennessee, USA were represented among the donors. CD4+ T cells were enriched by magnetic negative selection, after which naive cells were positively selected on CD45RA and the negative fraction was taken as the memory subset. Blood was collected by leukapheresis, and PBMCs were isolated by Ficoll-Histopaque density gradient centrifugation and then cryopreserved in liquid nitrogen vapor phase. Analytical flow cytometry was used to check the purity and quantity of every magnetically sorted T cell population. Genomic DNA was isolated from each sorted fraction and quantified by UV absorbance on a Nanodrop 2000c. The germline V gene sets CDR1 to SGHRS and CDR2 to YFSETQ. V is trimmed back by 4 bases and J by 0 bases, and the junction contains 14 bases that no gene match accounts for. The CDR3 goes from the cysteine to the phenylalanine over 20 residues. Only the CDR3 portion is preserved as DNA: 60 bases, with reading frame beginning at the first base.

In regard to this clone: Its antigen is not yet known. Per-base qualities were not stored, and no clone one base away is much larger.

The chain is assembled from TRBV5-1 and TRBJ2-1, with 12 junctional bases fitting TRBD2. This clonotype was obtained from a man between 18 and 35 years old in good health. Material for sequencing was naive CD4+ T cells sorted from blood. According to the study, the label for this sample's cell subset or site signals: CD45RA+ positively selected. For the CDR3, the sequence is CASSPLGTSGRLSSYNEQFF. The bases are TGCGCCAGCAGCCCCTTGGGGACTAGCGGGCGCCTAAGCTCCTACAATGAGCAGTTCTTC.